These 10 T cell receptor beta chains were sequenced from one sample in a study of early T cells in non-severe SARS-CoV-2 infection (dated by TCRdb to the early 2020s). The receptor library was made with 5' RACE. The instrument was a NextSeq 500. Through fastp at Q25 and MiXCR, TCRdb rebuilt clones from the public reads, retaining in-frame beta chains. One record per CDR3 amino acid sequence lists the most common genes and DNA. The sample table contains roughly 50,000 distinct CDR3 sequences; only one count was recorded for 6.5% to 9.5% of them. The ten top clones hold 4.5% to 7% of the sample. Sequenced input: whole blood. The receptors originated from an adult who was a healthcare worker with PCR-confirmed SARS-CoV-2 infection or an uninfected control (not recorded which).

This clonotype was detected a few times. This chain connects TRBV12-3 or TRBV12-4 to TRBJ2-7; D remains unclear. This CDR3 is built from 11 residues. V was trimmed by 3 bases and J by 6 bases, leaving 6 bases between them. CDR3: CASSFGSEQYF. As DNA, the CDR3 is TGTGCCAGCAGTTTTGGTAGCGAGCAGTACTTC.

This clonotype turned up a few times. This sequence joins TRBV4-2 and TRBJ2-2, with 8 positions matching TRBD1. Germline V gene lookup returns CDR1 LGHNA and CDR2 YNFKEQ. The CDR3 totals 16 residues. With V trimmed by 1 base and J by 0 bases, 1 base remained unmatched. DNA of the CDR3: TGTGCCAGCAGCCAAGCGGACAGGGCGAACACCGGGGAGCTGTTTTTT. Protein product: CASSQADRANTGELFF.

This clonotype occurred many times. V and J are TRBV11-3 and TRBJ2-1; D is ambiguous. Trimming cost V 2 bases and J 5 bases, with 4 bases left between them. The V gene's germline CDR1 is SGHNT and CDR2 YENEEA. There are 12 residues in the CDR3. CDR3 in amino acids: CASSLYDNEQFF. The CDR3 bases are TGTGCCAGCAGCTTATACGACAATGAGCAGTTCTTC.

This clonotype was seen ten or more times. The rearrangement uses TRBV6-5 and TRBJ1-2; 8 bases map to TRBD1. CDR1 is MNHEY and CDR2 is SVGAGI in the germline V gene. V dropped 7 bases and J dropped 0; count of bases not matched to a gene: 10. The CDR3 loop spans 16 amino acids. Here the CDR3 DNA reads TGTGCCAGCACCAAGAACTCAGGGGGCGCTAACTATGGCTACACCTTC. Translating gives CASTKNSGGANYGYTF.

In this sample, this clonotype turned up a few times. The rearrangement joins TRBV4-1 to TRBJ2-7; 7 bases are a match to TRBD1. V trimming: 1 base; J trimming: 5 bases; junction bases outside the gene matches: 11. The CDR3 has 16 residues. Germline CDR1 MGHRA, CDR2 YSYEKL. The CDR3 loop is CASSQAIGNRGDEQYF. The CDR3 coding sequence is TGCGCCAGCAGCCAAGCAATAGGGAACAGGGGCGACGAGCAGTACTTC.

This clonotype has a count of ten or more. The genes are TRBV28 and TRBJ2-2; D unresolved. Germline V gene lookup returns CDR1 MDHEN and CDR2 SYDVKM. Trimming took 6 bases from V and 4 from J, leaving 9 bases between them. The CDR3 consists of 13 residues. As DNA, the CDR3 is TGTGCCAGCAGCCCTTTCGGCACCGGGGAGCTGTTTTTT. Protein sequence: CASSPFGTGELFF.

At least ten counts were recorded for this clonotype. The rearrangement joins TRBV29-1 to TRBJ2-3; no reliable D call. Germline CDR1 and CDR2: SQVTM and ANQGSEA. V lost 8 bases, J lost 0 bases, and 9 bases lay in between. The CDR3 is made up of 12 amino acids. The CDR3 loop is CSLIPSTDTQYF. For the CDR3, the DNA is TGCAGCCTTATACCGAGCACAGATACGCAGTATTTT.

The table lists this clonotype with a few counts. The chain links TRBV27 to TRBJ2-7; 7 bases map to TRBD1. Germline CDR1 is MNHEY and CDR2 is SMNVEV (reference sequence). Trimming at V came to 3 bases and at J to 3 bases, leaving 11 bases not matched to a gene. This CDR3 contains 16 residues. The chain's CDR3 is CASSFDAGTASYEQYF. CDR3 coding DNA: TGTGCCAGCAGTTTCGATGCCGGGACAGCTAGCTACGAGCAGTACTTC.

This clonotype was found many times. This chain links TRBV20-1 with TRBJ1-1, with D unresolved. Germline CDR1 reads DFQATT; CDR2 reads SNEGSKA (reference sequence). Trimming took 0 bases from V and 4 from J, leaving 12 bases between them. The CDR3 extends over 14 amino acids. CDR3 in amino acids: CSARDPMEVTEAFF. The CDR3 DNA follows: TGCAGTGCTAGAGATCCGATGGAGGTCACTGAAGCTTTCTTT.

This clonotype was observed many times. The chain is built from TRBV7-9 and TRBJ1-1, with D unresolved. The CDR3 is 13 residues long. V was cut by 5 bases and J by 6 bases, with 13 bases left in between. From germline, CDR1 is SEHNR and CDR2 FQNEAQ (reference sequence). CDR3 bases: TGTGCCAGCAGCCTTGCCAGCAGGTCTGAAGCTTTCTTT. Protein sequence: CASSLASRSEAFF.